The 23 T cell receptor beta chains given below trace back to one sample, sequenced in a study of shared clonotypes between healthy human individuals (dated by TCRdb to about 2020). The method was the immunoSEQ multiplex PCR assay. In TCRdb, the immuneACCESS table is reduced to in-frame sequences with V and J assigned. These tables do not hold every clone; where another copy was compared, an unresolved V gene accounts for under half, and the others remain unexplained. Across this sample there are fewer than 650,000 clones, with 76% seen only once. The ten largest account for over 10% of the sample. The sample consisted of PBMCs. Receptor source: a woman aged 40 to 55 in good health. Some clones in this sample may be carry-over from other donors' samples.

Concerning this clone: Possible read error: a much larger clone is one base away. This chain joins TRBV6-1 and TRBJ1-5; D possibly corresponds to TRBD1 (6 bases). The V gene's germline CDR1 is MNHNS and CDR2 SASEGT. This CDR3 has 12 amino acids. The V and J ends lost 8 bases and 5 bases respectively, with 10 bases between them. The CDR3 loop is CASPRGHQPQHF. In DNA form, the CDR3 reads TGTGCCAGCCCCCGGGGGCATCAGCCCCAGCATTTT.

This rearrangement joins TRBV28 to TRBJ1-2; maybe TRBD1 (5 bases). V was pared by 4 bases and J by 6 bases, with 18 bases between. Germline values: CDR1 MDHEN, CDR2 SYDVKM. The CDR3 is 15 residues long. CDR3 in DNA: TGTGCCAGCAGTTCAACCCTGTCCGGGGCTCATGGCTACACCTTC. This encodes CASSSTLSGAHGYTF.

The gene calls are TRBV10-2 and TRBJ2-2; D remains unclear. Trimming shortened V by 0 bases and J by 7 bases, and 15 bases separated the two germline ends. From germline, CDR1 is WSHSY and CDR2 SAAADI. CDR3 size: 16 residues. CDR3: CASSESRGVGHGELFF. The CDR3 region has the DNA TGCGCCAGCAGTGAGTCGAGAGGTGTAGGTCACGGGGAGCTGTTTTTT.

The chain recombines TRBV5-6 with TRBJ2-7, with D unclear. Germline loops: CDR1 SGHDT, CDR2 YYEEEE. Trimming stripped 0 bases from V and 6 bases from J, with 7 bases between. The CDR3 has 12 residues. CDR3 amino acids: CASSLVGSEQYF. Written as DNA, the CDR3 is TGTGCCAGCAGCTTGGTTGGCTCCGAGCAGTACTTC.

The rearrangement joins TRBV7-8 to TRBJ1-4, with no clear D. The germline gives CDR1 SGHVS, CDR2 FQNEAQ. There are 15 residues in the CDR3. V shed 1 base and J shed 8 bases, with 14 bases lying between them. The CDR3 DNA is TGTGCCAGCAGCTTAGACGGGCATGAGACCGAAAAACTGTTTTTT. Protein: CASSLDGHETEKLFF.

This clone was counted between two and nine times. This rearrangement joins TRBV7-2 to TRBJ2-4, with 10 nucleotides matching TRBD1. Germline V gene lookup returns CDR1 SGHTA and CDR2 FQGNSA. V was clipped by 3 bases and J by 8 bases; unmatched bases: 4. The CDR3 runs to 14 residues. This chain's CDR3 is CASSLGTGVDIQYF. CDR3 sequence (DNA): TGTGCCAGCAGCTTGGGGACAGGGGTAGACATTCAGTACTTC.

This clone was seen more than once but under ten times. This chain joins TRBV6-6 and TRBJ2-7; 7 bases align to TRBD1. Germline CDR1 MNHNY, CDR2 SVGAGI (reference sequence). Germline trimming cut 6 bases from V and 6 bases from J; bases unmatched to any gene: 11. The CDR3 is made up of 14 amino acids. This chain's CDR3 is CASSSDRDRFEQYF. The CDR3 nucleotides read TGTGCCAGCAGCTCAGACAGGGACCGTTTCGAGCAGTACTTC.

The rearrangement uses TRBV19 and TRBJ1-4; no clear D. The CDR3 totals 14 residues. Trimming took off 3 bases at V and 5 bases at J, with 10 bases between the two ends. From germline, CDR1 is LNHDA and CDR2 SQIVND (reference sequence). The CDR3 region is CASSISRKNEKLFF. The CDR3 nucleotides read TGTGCCAGTAGTATCTCCAGAAAGAATGAAAAACTGTTTTTT. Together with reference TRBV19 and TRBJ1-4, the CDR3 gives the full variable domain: DGGITQSPKYLFRKEGQNVTLSCEQNLNHDAMYWYRQDPGQGLRLIYYSQIVNDFQKGDIAEGYSVSREKKESFPLTVTSAQKNPTAFYLCASSISRKNEKLFFGSGTQLSVL.

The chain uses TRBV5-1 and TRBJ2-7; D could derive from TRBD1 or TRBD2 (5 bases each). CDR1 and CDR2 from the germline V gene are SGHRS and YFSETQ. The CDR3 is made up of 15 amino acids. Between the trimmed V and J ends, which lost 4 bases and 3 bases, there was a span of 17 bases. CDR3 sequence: CASSRYRDGFYEQYF. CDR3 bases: TGCGCCAGCAGCCGGTACCGGGACGGATTCTACGAGCAGTACTTC.

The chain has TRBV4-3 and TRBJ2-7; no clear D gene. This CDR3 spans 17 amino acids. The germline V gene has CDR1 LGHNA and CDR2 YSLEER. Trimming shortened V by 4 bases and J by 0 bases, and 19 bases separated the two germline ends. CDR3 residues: CASSPTTQTVSSYEQYF. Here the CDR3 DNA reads TGCGCCAGCAGCCCAACAACCCAGACGGTAAGCTCCTACGAGCAGTACTTC.

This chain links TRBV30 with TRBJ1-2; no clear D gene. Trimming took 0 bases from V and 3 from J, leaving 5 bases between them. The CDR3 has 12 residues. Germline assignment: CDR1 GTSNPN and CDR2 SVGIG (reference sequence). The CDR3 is CAWSVTDYGYTF. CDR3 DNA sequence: TGTGCCTGGAGTGTAACCGACTATGGCTACACCTTC.

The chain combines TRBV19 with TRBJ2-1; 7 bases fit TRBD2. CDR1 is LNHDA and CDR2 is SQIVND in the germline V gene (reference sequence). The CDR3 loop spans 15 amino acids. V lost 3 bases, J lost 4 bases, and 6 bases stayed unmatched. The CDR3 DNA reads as TGTGCCAGTAGTATCGACTCAGCGGGGTACAATGAGCAGTTCTTC. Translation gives CASSIDSAGYNEQFF.

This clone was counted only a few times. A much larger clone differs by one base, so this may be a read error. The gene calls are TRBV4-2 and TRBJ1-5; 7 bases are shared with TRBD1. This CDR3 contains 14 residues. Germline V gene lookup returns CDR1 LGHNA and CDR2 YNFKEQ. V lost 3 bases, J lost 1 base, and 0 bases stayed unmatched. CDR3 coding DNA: TGTGCCAGCAGCCAGACAGGGAGCAATCAGCCCCAGCATTTT. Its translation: CASSQTGSNQPQHF.

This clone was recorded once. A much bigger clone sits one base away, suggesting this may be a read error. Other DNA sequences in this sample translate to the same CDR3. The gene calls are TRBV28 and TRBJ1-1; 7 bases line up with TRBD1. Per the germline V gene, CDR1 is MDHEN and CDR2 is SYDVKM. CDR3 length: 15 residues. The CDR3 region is CASSLFDRVNTEAFF. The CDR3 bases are TGTGCCAGCAGTTTATTCGACAGGGTGAACACCGAAGCTTTCTTT.

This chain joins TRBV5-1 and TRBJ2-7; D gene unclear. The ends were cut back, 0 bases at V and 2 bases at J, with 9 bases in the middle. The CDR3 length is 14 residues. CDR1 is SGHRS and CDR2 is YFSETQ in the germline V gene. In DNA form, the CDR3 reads TGCGCCAGCAGCTTGGAAGGACGGACCTACGAGCAGTACTTC. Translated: CASSLEGRTYEQYF.

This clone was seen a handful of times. The DNA of the CDR3 is TGTGCCAGCAGCTTAGATACAGGGGGGTATACAGATACGCAGTATTTT. Protein product: CASSLDTGGYTDTQYF. The chain is built from TRBV11-2 and TRBJ2-3, with 8 bases lining up with TRBD1. The J segment lost 3 bases and the V segment lost 0 bases, leaving 5 bases of the junction unmatched. Per the germline V gene, CDR1 is SGHAT and CDR2 is FQNNGV. The length of the CDR3 is 16 residues.

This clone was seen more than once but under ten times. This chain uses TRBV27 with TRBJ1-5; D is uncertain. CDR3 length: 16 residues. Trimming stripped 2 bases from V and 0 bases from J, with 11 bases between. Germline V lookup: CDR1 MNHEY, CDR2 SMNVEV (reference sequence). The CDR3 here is CASSLMPPNSNQPQHF. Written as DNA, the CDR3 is TGTGCCAGCAGTTTAATGCCCCCCAATAGCAATCAGCCCCAGCATTTT.

The chain's CDR3 is CASSLTGGDGYTF. The CDR3 bases are TGTGCCAGCAGTCTGACAGGGGGCGATGGCTACACCTTC. The V gene is TRBV6-1, the J gene TRBJ1-2; 10 nucleotides match TRBD1. The CDR3 covers 13 residues. J was trimmed by 6 bases and V by 5 bases; bases with no gene match: 3. Germline V gene sequence: CDR1 MNHNS, CDR2 SASEGT.

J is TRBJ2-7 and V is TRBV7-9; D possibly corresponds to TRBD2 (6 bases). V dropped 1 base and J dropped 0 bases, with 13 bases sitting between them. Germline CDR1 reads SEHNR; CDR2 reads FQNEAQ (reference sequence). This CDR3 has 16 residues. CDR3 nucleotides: TGTGCCAGCAGCTTAGTGGGCGGGAAGAACTCCTACGAGCAGTACTTC. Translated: CASSLVGGKNSYEQYF.

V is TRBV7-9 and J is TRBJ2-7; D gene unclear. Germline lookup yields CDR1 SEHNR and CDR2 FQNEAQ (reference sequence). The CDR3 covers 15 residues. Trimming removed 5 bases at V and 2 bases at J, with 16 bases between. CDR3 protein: CASSPAGLEAYEQYF. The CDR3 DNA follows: TGTGCCAGCAGCCCGGCTGGTCTGGAAGCCTACGAGCAGTACTTC. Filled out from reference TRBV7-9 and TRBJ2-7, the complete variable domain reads DTGVSQNPRHKITKRGQNVTFRCDPISEHNRLYWYRQTLGQGPEFLTYFQNEAQLEKSRLLSDRFSAERPKGSFSTLEIQRTEQGDSAMYLCASSPAGLEAYEQYFGPGTRLTVT.

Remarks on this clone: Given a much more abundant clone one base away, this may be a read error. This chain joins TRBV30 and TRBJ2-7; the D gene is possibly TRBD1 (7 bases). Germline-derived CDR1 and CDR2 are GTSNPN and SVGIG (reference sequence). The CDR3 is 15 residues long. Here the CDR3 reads CAWSVGQGGPYGQYF. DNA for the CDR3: TGTGCCTGGAGTGTAGGGCAGGGGGGACCCTACGGGCAGTACTTC.

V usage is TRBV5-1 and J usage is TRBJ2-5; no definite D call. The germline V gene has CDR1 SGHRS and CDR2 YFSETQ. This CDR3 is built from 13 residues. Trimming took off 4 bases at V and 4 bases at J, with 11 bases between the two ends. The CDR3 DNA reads TGCGCCAGCAGCCTATGGACGAGAGAGACCCAGTACTTC. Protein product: CASSLWTRETQYF.

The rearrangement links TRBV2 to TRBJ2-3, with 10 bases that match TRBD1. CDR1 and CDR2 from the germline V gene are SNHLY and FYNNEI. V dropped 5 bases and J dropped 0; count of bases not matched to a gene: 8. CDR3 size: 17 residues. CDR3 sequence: CASSRDRGSHSTDTQYF. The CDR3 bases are TGTGCCAGCAGTCGGGACAGGGGTTCTCATAGCACAGATACGCAGTATTTT. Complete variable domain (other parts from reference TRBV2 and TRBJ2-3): EPEVTQTPSHQVTQMGQEVILRCVPISNHLYFYWYRQILGQKVEFLVSFYNNEISEKSEIFDDQFSVERPDGSNFTLKIRSTKLEDSAMYFCASSRDRGSHSTDTQYFGPGTRLTVL.